The 27 T cell receptor beta chains below all came from one sample that was sequenced in a study of metastatic and nonmetastatic thyroid tumors. TCRdb re-processed the PCR reads through MiXCR. Of fewer than 40,000 clones detected, about a sixth appear once; the ten largest clones hold around 3.7%. Thyroid surgery had not been preceded by any treatment in any patient. The sequenced sample consisted of blood. These TCRs come from a female donor with papillary thyroid cancer or a benign thyroid nodule (not recorded which). Some clones in this sample may be carry-over from other donors' samples.

CDR3 in DNA: TGCAGTGCTAGAACGGCCGGGAATCGTAGTTACGAGCAGTACTTC. Amino acids: CSARTAGNRSYEQYF. V gene TRBV20-1 combines with J gene TRBJ2-7, with TRBD2 as a possible D gene (5 bases). The ends were cut back, 2 bases at V and 4 bases at J, with 18 bases in the middle. This CDR3 has 15 amino acids. Per the germline V gene, CDR1 is DFQATT and CDR2 is SNEGSKA (reference sequence).

This chain connects TRBV20-1 to TRBJ1-6; D not certain. The ends were cut back, 3 bases at V and 9 bases at J, with 18 bases in the middle. Germline V CDR1 and CDR2: DFQATT, SNEGSKA (reference sequence). The length of the CDR3 is 15 residues. This chain's CDR3 is CSARDLKVGSSPLHF. The CDR3, as DNA: TGCAGTGCTAGGGACCTGAAAGTTGGGAGTTCACCCCTCCACTTT.

This clone was picked up many times. The V and J genes are TRBV20-1 and TRBJ1-5, with 8 bases fitting TRBD1. Losses at the gene ends were 6 bases for V and 6 bases for J; bases not matched to a gene: 7. The CDR3 contains 13 residues. Germline loops: CDR1 DFQATT, CDR2 SNEGSKA (reference sequence). CDR3 sequence reads: CSATDRGRQPQHF. The CDR3 region has the DNA TGCAGTGCGACCGACAGGGGACGTCAGCCCCAGCATTTT.

This clone has ten or more counts. The CDR3 reads CASSEEGNYGYTF. The CDR3, as DNA: TGCGCCAGCAGTGAGGAGGGGAACTATGGCTACACCTTC. J is TRBJ1-2 and V is TRBV10-2; D is perhaps TRBD1 (5 bases). The CDR3 sequence is 13 residues long. Trimming shortened V by 2 bases and J by 2 bases, and 6 bases separated the two germline ends. Germline-derived CDR1 and CDR2 are WSHSY and SAAADI.

This clone was seen at least ten times. The chain carries TRBV9 and TRBJ1-6, with a tentative D call TRBD1 (6 bases). Germline V gene lookup returns CDR1 SGDLS and CDR2 YYNGEE. The length of the CDR3 is 13 residues. V shed 5 bases and J shed 9 bases, with 12 bases lying between them. CDR3 in amino acids: CASSDRRGSPLHF. The CDR3 region has the DNA TGTGCCAGCAGTGACAGGAGAGGTTCACCCCTCCACTTT. The entire variable domain, with the rest obtained from reference TRBV9 and TRBJ1-6, is as follows: DSGVTQTPKHLITATGQRVTLRCSPRSGDLSVYWYQQSLDQGLQFLIQYYNGEERAKGNILERFSAQQFPDLHSELNLSSLELGDSALYFCASSDRRGSPLHFGNGTRLTVT.

This clone was recorded at least ten times. The genes are TRBV30 and TRBJ2-7; 11 bases fit TRBD2. The V gene end was trimmed by 1 base and the J gene end by 3 bases; junction bases not matched to a gene: 8. Germline CDR1 is GTSNPN and CDR2 is SVGIG (reference sequence). The CDR3 is 16 amino acids. CDR3 loop: CAWSGSLAGGGYEQYF. The CDR3 region has the DNA TGTGCCTGGAGTGGGTCCCTAGCGGGAGGTGGCTACGAGCAGTACTTC.

This clone was counted between two and nine times. This chain connects TRBV10-2 to TRBJ1-1; no clear D gene. V dropped 0 bases and J dropped 4 bases, with 9 bases sitting between them. This CDR3 has 14 residues. Germline V CDR1 and CDR2: WSHSY, SAAADI. CDR3 sequence reads: CASSESPGFTEAFF. CDR3 nucleotides: TGCGCCAGCAGTGAGTCCCCGGGGTTCACTGAAGCTTTCTTT.

This clone showed up many times. The chain combines TRBV27 with TRBJ2-7, with 8 bases fitting TRBD1. This CDR3 has 17 residues. After removal of 0 bases from V and 1 base from J, the junction contained 8 bases not matched to a gene. Germline V gives CDR1 MNHEY, CDR2 SMNVEV (reference sequence). The CDR3 DNA sequence: TGTGCCAGCAGTTTATCCTCGGGACAGGTTATTTCCTACGAGCAGTACTTC. Translation gives CASSLSSGQVISYEQYF.

The chain joins TRBV20-1 to TRBJ1-1; no firm D call. Germline CDR1 reads DFQATT; CDR2 reads SNEGSKA (reference sequence). V lost 8 bases and J lost 4, with 20 bases in between. The CDR3 loop spans 14 amino acids. The CDR3 DNA reads TGCAGTTCTATAATGGTCGGTCCGAGCACTGAAGCTTTCTTT. It encodes CSSIMVGPSTEAFF.

This clone has a count of ten or more. The genes are TRBV9 and TRBJ2-2; TRBD2 agrees at 7 bases. After removal of 0 bases from V and 7 bases from J, the junction contained 9 bases not matched to a gene. The CDR3 totals 16 residues. The germline gives CDR1 SGDLS, CDR2 YYNGEE. CDR3 sequence (DNA): TGTGCCAGCAGCGTAGCCCAGCGGGAAAATAACGGGGAGCTGTTTTTT. The encoded protein is CASSVAQRENNGELFF. Full variable domain (missing parts from reference TRBV9 and TRBJ2-2): DSGVTQTPKHLITATGQRVTLRCSPRSGDLSVYWYQQSLDQGLQFLIQYYNGEERAKGNILERFSAQQFPDLHSELNLSSLELGDSALYFCASSVAQRENNGELFFGEGSRLTVL.

Comment on this clone: A read error may explain this, as a much larger clone is one base away. This likely comes from a read error, as the CDR3 has no conserved phenylalanine or tryptophan at its end. The chain uses TRBV5-4 and TRBJ2-2; D ambiguous. Germline CDR1 and CDR2: SGHNT and YYREEE (reference sequence). This CDR3 contains 13 residues. The V and J ends lost 1 base and 8 bases respectively, with 9 bases between them. This CDR3 is CASSLTTKGELFL. The CDR3, as DNA: TGTGCCAGCAGCTTGACTACAAAAGGGGAGCTGTTTCTT.

This clone was seen at least ten times. J is TRBJ2-7 and V is TRBV20-1, with TRBD2 matching over 7 bases. The CDR3 covers 12 residues. V shed 5 bases and J 0 bases; nucleotides not matched to a gene: 1. The germline gives CDR1 DFQATT, CDR2 SNEGSKA (reference sequence). The DNA of the CDR3 is TGCAGTGCTTCGGGGGGCTCCTACGAGCAGTACTTC. Protein product: CSASGGSYEQYF.

This chain links TRBV10-1 with TRBJ2-3, with 8 bases lining up with TRBD2. This CDR3 comprises 15 residues. Germline V CDR1 and CDR2: WNHNN, SYGVQD (reference sequence). Trimming removed 0 bases from V and 5 bases from J; junction bases left unmatched: 4. CDR3 nucleotide sequence: TGCGCCAGCAGTGAGTCGGCGGGAGGCCGAGATACGCAGTATTTT. Protein: CASSESAGGRDTQYF.

This clone was detected many times. The gene calls are TRBV5-1 and TRBJ2-3, with unresolved D. The CDR3 covers 12 residues. V lost 4 bases and J lost 0, with 3 bases in between. Germline V gives CDR1 SGHRS, CDR2 YFSETQ. CDR3 nucleotides: TGCGCCAGCAGCATAAGCACAGATACGCAGTATTTT. Translating it yields CASSISTDTQYF.

Ten or more counts support this clone. V and J are TRBV6-1 and TRBJ2-1; D uncertain. The germline V gene has CDR1 MNHNS and CDR2 SASEGT. The CDR3 extends over 12 amino acids. Trimming cost V 6 bases and J 10 bases, with 13 bases left between them. CDR3 DNA sequence: TGTGCCAGCAGCCCCCCTTTTGGGGAGCAGTTCTTC. The encoded protein is CASSPPFGEQFF.

This clone was observed many times. V and J are TRBV6-6 and TRBJ1-3; perhaps TRBD1 as D (5 bases). Germline V gene data show CDR1 as MNHNY and CDR2 as SVGAGI (reference sequence). The V end lost 0 bases, the J end lost 3 bases, and 21 bases lay between the germline ends. CDR3 length equals 19 residues. The CDR3 DNA follows: TGTGCCAGCAGTTACTCGGGACCCGACCTGGGGAGAGGTGGAAACACCATATATTTT. This codes for CASSYSGPDLGRGGNTIYF.

About this clone itself: Its ends do not fully match the called genes, so a read error is possible. The rearrangement uses TRBV20-1 and TRBJ2-7, with D uncertain. CDR1 and CDR2 (germline): DFQATT, SNEGSKA (reference sequence). There are 15 residues in the CDR3. The CDR3 loop is CSSREAQLYVGEQYF. CDR3 DNA sequence: TGCAGTTCTAGAGAGGCGCAGCTTTATGTGGGCGAGCAGTACTTC.

The sample holds many counts of this clone. The chain uses TRBV18 and TRBJ1-1, with 7 bases aligning to TRBD1. The trim removed 4 bases at V and 0 bases at J, leaving 2 bases unmatched. CDR1 is KGHSH and CDR2 is LQKENI in the germline V gene. CDR3 length equals 14 residues. The CDR3 region has the DNA TGTGCCAGCTCACTGGGACAGATGAACACTGAAGCTTTCTTT. As protein: CASSLGQMNTEAFF.

As concerns this clone: One end of the junction varies from germline; a read error may be responsible. V usage is TRBV6-5 and J usage is TRBJ2-2; perhaps TRBD1 as D (6 bases). CDR1 and CDR2 (germline): MNHEY, SVGAGI. The CDR3 runs to 17 residues. This CDR3 reads CASISIRTGYDTGDLFF. CDR3 nucleotides: TGTGCCAGCATTTCAATTAGAACAGGGTACGATACCGGGGATCTGTTTTTT.

In its sample, this clone was seen many times. This sequence joins TRBV10-3 and TRBJ2-3; 9 bases are a match to TRBD2. Germline values: CDR1 ENHRY, CDR2 SYGVKD. J lost 3 bases, V lost 6 bases, and 10 bases had no gene match. This CDR3 has 16 amino acids. CDR3 loop: CAIRESGRMGTDTQYF. The CDR3, as DNA: TGTGCCATCAGGGAAAGCGGGAGGATGGGGACAGATACGCAGTATTTT.

There are many counts of this clone. The V call is TRBV5-1, the J call TRBJ1-2; a weak D match, TRBD1 (5 bases). Trimming shortened V by 5 bases and J by 3 bases, and 14 bases separated the two germline ends. The CDR3 has 14 residues. CDR1 and CDR2 (germline): SGHRS, YFSETQ. CDR3 in amino acids: CASRLGRGDYGYTF. The CDR3 DNA follows: TGCGCCAGCAGACTTGGACGGGGGGACTATGGCTACACCTTC.

In this sample, this clone turned up many times. The chain has TRBV5-1 and TRBJ2-3; D is possibly TRBD2 (5 bases). The germline V and J ends were trimmed by 7 bases and 2 bases, with 17 bases remaining between them. The CDR3 sequence is 15 residues long. Germline V gene lookup returns CDR1 SGHRS and CDR2 YFSETQ. The CDR3 is CASWSSLSLTDTQYF. The CDR3 nucleotides read TGCGCCAGCTGGTCTAGCCTCTCCCTCACAGATACGCAGTATTTT.

In this sample, this clone turned up many times. The V and J genes are TRBV20-1 and TRBJ1-2; D is possibly TRBD1 (6 bases). CDR1 is DFQATT and CDR2 is SNEGSKA in the germline V gene (reference sequence). This CDR3 comprises 14 residues. The V and J ends lost 4 bases and 11 bases respectively, with 23 bases between them. The CDR3 loop is CSAKLQGGDSGYTF. As DNA, the CDR3 is TGCAGTGCTAAACTACAGGGTGGTGACAGTGGGTACACCTTC.

The CDR3 DNA follows: TGCAGTGCTAGAGAGTATACCGGGGCTTTCTTT. Amino acid sequence: CSAREYTGAFF. V is TRBV20-1 and J is TRBJ1-1, with D uncertain. This CDR3 contains 11 residues. The V end was cut by 0 bases, the J end by 11 bases, with 10 bases between. Germline CDR1 reads DFQATT; CDR2 reads SNEGSKA (reference sequence).

This clone was detected ten times or more. This chain links TRBV20-1 with TRBJ2-1, with 10 bases identical to TRBD2. CDR1 and CDR2 (germline): DFQATT, SNEGSKA (reference sequence). V lost 1 base to trimming and J lost 2 bases; unmatched junction nucleotides: 2. This CDR3 is built from 15 residues. Here the CDR3 reads CSARGGLAAYNEQFF. The CDR3 coding sequence is TGCAGTGCTAGAGGAGGACTAGCGGCCTACAATGAGCAGTTCTTC.

As to this clone: This CDR3 is missing its conserved last phenylalanine or tryptophan, likely due to a read error. In DNA form, the CDR3 reads TGCGCCAGCAGCTTGGACGACTTAAATCCTACCCAGTACCTC. It encodes CASSLDDLNPTQYL. V gene TRBV5-1 combines with J gene TRBJ2-5; D not certain. Deletions cut 0 bases from V and 8 bases from J, with 14 bases between. The CDR3 is 14 residues long. The V gene's germline CDR1 is SGHRS and CDR2 YFSETQ.

This clone was detected ten times or more. The V call is TRBV11-2, the J call TRBJ2-5; possibly TRBD2 for D (6 bases). This CDR3 spans 13 amino acids. CDR1 SGHAT and CDR2 FQNNGV come from the germline V gene. V gave up 5 bases and J gave up 1 base, with 8 bases separating them. The CDR3 loop reads CASSGAGQETQYF. The DNA for the CDR3 is TGTGCCAGCAGCGGAGCGGGCCAAGAGACCCAGTACTTC.